Shown below are 7 T cell receptor beta chains from a single sample sequenced in a study of a mutant IDH1 vaccine in newly diagnosed glioma. Sample time point: week 11, during vaccination. With topical imiquimod, each dose of the vaccine consisted of 300 ug of mutant IDH1 20-mer peptide. Clones were sequenced by immunoSEQ multiplex PCR, and TCRdb holds only the in-frame ones, with some missing. The repertoire holds around 60,000 clones, with less than 85% as singletons. These receptors have no known antigen. The input for sequencing was PBMCs, taken from a glioma patient whose treatment included an IDH1 peptide vaccine. Receptor source: a woman aged 45 to 65 with glioma.

Here the CDR3 DNA reads TGTGCCAGCAGCTTAACCTCAAACACCGGGGAGCTGTTTTTT. This encodes CASSLTSNTGELFF. The rearrangement uses TRBV7-6 and TRBJ2-2; no reliable D call. This CDR3 has 14 residues. V was pared by 2 bases and J by 2 bases, with 6 bases between. Germline lookup yields CDR1 SGHVS and CDR2 FNYEAQ. The variable domain in full, completed from reference TRBV7-6 and TRBJ2-2, reads GAGVSQSPRYKVTKRGQDVALRCDPISGHVSLYWYRQALGQGPEFLTYFNYEAQQDKSGLPNDRFSAERPEGSISTLTIQRTEQRDSAMYRCASSLTSNTGELFFGEGSRLTVL.

This clone was detected a few times. The J gene is TRBJ2-2, the V gene TRBV19; D is uncertain. The CDR3 is made up of 12 amino acids. The germline V gene encodes CDR1 LNHDA and CDR2 SQIVND (reference sequence). V was shortened by 6 bases and J by 6 bases, with 8 bases between the two germline ends. The CDR3 nucleotides read TGTGCCAGTAGCATCGAGTCCGGGGAGCTGTTTTTT. It specifies CASSIESGELFF. Together with reference TRBV19 and TRBJ2-2, the CDR3 gives the full variable domain: DGGITQSPKYLFRKEGQNVTLSCEQNLNHDAMYWYRQDPGQGLRLIYYSQIVNDFQKGDIAEGYSVSREKKESFPLTVTSAQKNPTAFYLCASSIESGELFFGEGSRLTVL.

This clone was seen a few times. This chain uses TRBV14 with TRBJ1-1, with D tentatively TRBD1 (5 bases). The CDR3 spans 15 residues. Germline V gene sequence: CDR1 SGHDN, CDR2 FVKESK. The germline V and J ends were trimmed by 2 bases and 6 bases, with 16 bases remaining between them. The CDR3 nucleotides are TGTGCCAGCAGCCAAAGATCCCCCAGGGTCGCTGAAGCTTTCTTT. This codes for CASSQRSPRVAEAFF.

This clone was picked up a small number of times. The V call is TRBV19, the J call TRBJ1-1; tentative D call: TRBD1 (5 bases). The CDR3 is 16 amino acids. The germline CDR1 and CDR2 sequences are LNHDA and SQIVND (reference sequence). The ends were cut back, 4 bases at V and 1 base at J, with 16 bases in the middle. CDR3 loop: CASSTLPGEGNTEAFF. The DNA of the CDR3 is TGTGCCAGTAGTACCCTCCCGGGGGAGGGGAACACTGAAGCTTTCTTT.

The genes are TRBV4-2 and TRBJ1-2, with D uncertain. V lost 0 bases and J lost 7, with 15 bases in between. This CDR3 spans 15 amino acids. Germline V CDR1 and CDR2: LGHNA, YNFKEQ. CDR3 sequence reads: CASSQDSPSNRGYTF. The CDR3 nucleotides read TGTGCCAGCAGCCAAGATAGCCCGTCGAACCGTGGCTACACCTTC.

This clone is medium-sized by share. The chain uses TRBV6-6 and TRBJ1-5; no clear D. V lost 11 bases and J lost 3, with 11 bases in between. CDR3 length: 12 residues. The germline gives CDR1 MNHNY, CDR2 SVGAGI (reference sequence). CDR3 nucleotides: TGTGCCTGCGGAATCTCCAATCAGCCCCAGCATTTT. Translated: CACGISNQPQHF.

The chain combines TRBV9 with TRBJ2-2, with TRBD1 matching over 9 bases. The V and J ends lost 3 bases and 6 bases, in that order; junction bases with no gene match: 9. This CDR3 comprises 16 residues. Germline values: CDR1 SGDLS, CDR2 YYNGEE. This CDR3 reads CASSAHRDRVSGELFF. The CDR3 DNA reads as TGTGCCAGCAGCGCTCACCGGGACAGGGTATCCGGGGAGCTGTTTTTT.